These 26 T cell receptor beta chains share one sample of origin, sequenced in a study of regulatory T cells in long-lasting Graves disease. According to the study, TCR beta libraries were built with iRepertoire HTBI primers and CDR3-region Arm-PCR. MiXCR was run by TCRdb on the multiplex PCR reads, yielding one entry per CDR3 protein. The sample lists about 350,000 distinct CDR3 sequences, roughly a sixth seen once, with roughly 27% in the top ten. Time point indicated: newly diagnosed GD, antithyroid drugs for less than 3 months. Extracted PBMC RNA gave rise to the TCR library. The same sample was also used in a study of T cells in Graves' hyperthyroidism and ophthalmopathy.

The specimen comprised peripheral blood mononuclear cells (PBMCs), sampled at new diagnosis, from a patient treated with antithyroid drugs. The source of these receptors is a man in his forties or fifties with Graves disease.

Many counts were recorded for this clonotype. In nucleotides, the CDR3 is TGCGCCAGCAGCTTGGCACAGCTAGATGAAGCTTTCTTT. Protein: CASSLAQLDEAFF. The gene calls are TRBV5-1 and TRBJ1-1, with unresolved D. The CDR3 length is 13 residues. CDR1 SGHRS and CDR2 YFSETQ come from the germline V gene. The germline V and J ends were trimmed by 0 bases and 7 bases, with 10 bases remaining between them. Filled out from reference TRBV5-1 and TRBJ1-1, the complete variable domain reads KAGVTQTPRYLIKTRGQQVTLSCSPISGHRSVSWYQQTPGQGLQFLFEYFSETQRNKGNFPGRFSGRQFSNSRSEMNVSTLELGDSALYLCASSLAQLDEAFFGQGTRLTVV.

The rearrangement links TRBV2 to TRBJ2-5; 13 bases match TRBD2. After removal of 6 bases from V and 2 bases from J, the junction contained 3 bases not matched to a gene. In germline, CDR1 is SNHLY, CDR2 FYNNEI. The CDR3 is 15 residues long. For the CDR3, the DNA is TGTGCCAGCAGAGTACTAGCGGGGGGGCAAGAGACCCAGTACTTC. This gives the protein CASRVLAGGQETQYF.

This clonotype was counted ten times or more. The chain joins TRBV2 to TRBJ1-1; TRBD1 might be the D (5 bases). Germline assignment: CDR1 SNHLY and CDR2 FYNNEI. The CDR3 covers 14 residues. Deletions cut 8 bases from V and 4 bases from J, with 17 bases between. The CDR3 DNA is TGTGCCAGCTTACCAGACAGCTACACCACTGAAGCTTTCTTT. Translation: CASLPDSYTTEAFF.

This clonotype was recorded many times. The chain is built from TRBV11-1 and TRBJ2-2, with TRBD1 matching 7 bases. The CDR3 totals 13 residues. V lost 4 bases to trimming and J lost 6 bases; unmatched junction nucleotides: 2. Germline V lookup: CDR1 SGHAT, CDR2 FQDESV (reference sequence). For the CDR3, the DNA is TGTGCCAGCAGCTCCACAGGGGCCGGGGAGCTGTTTTTT. It encodes CASSSTGAGELFF.

The gene calls are TRBV7-2 and TRBJ2-7; TRBD1 matches at 7 bases. Germline CDR1 and CDR2: SGHTA and FQGNSA. This CDR3 comprises 16 residues. The V and J ends lost 4 bases and 2 bases, in that order; junction bases with no gene match: 11. The CDR3 sequence: CASSYQGTVPAYEQYF. CDR3 bases: TGTGCCAGCAGCTACCAAGGGACAGTCCCAGCCTACGAGCAGTACTTC.

In this sample, this clonotype turned up many times. CDR3 loop: CASSLAQEYGYTF. In DNA form, the CDR3 reads TGTGCCAGCTCACTAGCGCAGGAGTATGGCTACACCTTC. The chain recombines TRBV18 with TRBJ1-2; D is ambiguous. Trimming removed 4 bases at V and 5 bases at J, with 11 bases between. Germline loops: CDR1 KGHSH, CDR2 LQKENI. This CDR3 is 13 amino acids long.

There are many counts of this clonotype. V usage is TRBV20-1 and J usage is TRBJ2-5; D is ambiguous. Trimming removed 0 bases from V and 4 bases from J, with 12 bases in between. There are 14 residues in the CDR3. CDR1 is DFQATT and CDR2 is SNEGSKA in the germline V gene (reference sequence). The chain's CDR3 is CSARDRTRGETQYF. CDR3 in DNA: TGCAGTGCTAGAGATCGCACGAGAGGAGAGACCCAGTACTTC.

Many counts were recorded for this clonotype. The genes are TRBV4-2 and TRBJ2-5; 8 bases map to TRBD1. Germline CDR1 is LGHNA and CDR2 is YNFKEQ. J lost 4 bases, V lost 0 bases, and 1 base had no gene match. This CDR3 has 14 amino acids. CDR3 amino acids: CASSQDRGRETQYF. For the CDR3, the DNA is TGTGCCAGCAGCCAAGACAGGGGGCGAGAGACCCAGTACTTC.

This clonotype has a handful of counts. The J gene is TRBJ1-4, the V gene TRBV6-2 or TRBV6-3, with TRBD1 matching 7 bases. There are 14 residues in the CDR3. V dropped 7 bases and J dropped 5; count of bases not matched to a gene: 7. CDR1 and CDR2 (germline): MNHEY, SVGEGT. DNA of the CDR3: TGTGCCAGCACCCGAGGACAGGTGAATGAAAAACTGTTTTTT. Its translation is CASTRGQVNEKLFF.

This clonotype has only a few counts. V and J are TRBV5-1 and TRBJ2-2, with 14 bases matching TRBD2. This CDR3 is built from 17 residues. Losses at the gene ends were 4 bases for V and 6 bases for J; bases not matched to a gene: 8. Germline loops: CDR1 SGHRS, CDR2 YFSETQ. The CDR3 reads CASSMEGLAGAAGELFF. The CDR3 DNA sequence: TGCGCCAGCAGCATGGAGGGACTAGCGGGGGCCGCCGGGGAGCTGTTTTTT.

The rearrangement joins TRBV4-1 to TRBJ2-1; TRBD2 matches 12 bases. The CDR3 length is 17 residues. Per germline, CDR1 MGHRA and CDR2 YSYEKL. With V trimmed by 1 base and J by 7 bases, 8 bases remained unmatched. CDR3 bases: TGCGCCAGCAGCCAAGGACTAGCGGGGGTGGGCAGGAATGAGCAGTTCTTC. Its protein is CASSQGLAGVGRNEQFF.

V gene TRBV10-1 combines with J gene TRBJ1-1, with D perhaps matching TRBD1 (6 bases). The CDR3 spans 13 residues. In germline, CDR1 is WNHNN, CDR2 SYGVQD (reference sequence). The ends were cut back, 9 bases at V and 3 bases at J, with 14 bases in the middle. CDR3 region: CARPGGRDTEAFF. CDR3 nucleotide sequence: TGCGCCAGGCCGGGGGGCAGAGACACTGAAGCTTTCTTT.

The table lists this clonotype with many counts. V gene TRBV5-1 combines with J gene TRBJ2-3; D gene ambiguous. Germline values: CDR1 SGHRS, CDR2 YFSETQ. The V and J ends lost 0 bases and 1 base respectively, with 6 bases between them. The CDR3 loop spans 14 amino acids. DNA of the CDR3: TGCGCCAGCAGCTTGGACGCAGGCACAGATACGCAGTATTTT. This codes for CASSLDAGTDTQYF. The whole variable domain, remainder taken from reference TRBV5-1 and TRBJ2-3, is KAGVTQTPRYLIKTRGQQVTLSCSPISGHRSVSWYQQTPGQGLQFLFEYFSETQRNKGNFPGRFSGRQFSNSRSEMNVSTLELGDSALYLCASSLDAGTDTQYFGPGTRLTVL.

This clonotype was counted ten times or more. J is TRBJ2-5 and V is TRBV20-1; 8 positions agree with TRBD1. V was clipped by 5 bases and J by 5 bases; unmatched bases: 7. CDR1 and CDR2 (germline): DFQATT, SNEGSKA (reference sequence). The CDR3 totals 13 residues. The DNA of the CDR3 is TGCAGTGCTGGACAGGGTAGGCGGGAGACCCAGTACTTC. It codes for CSAGQGRRETQYF.

V and J are TRBV7-2 and TRBJ1-6; 7 bases align to TRBD1. This CDR3 has 16 amino acids. J was trimmed by 2 bases and V by 4 bases; bases with no gene match: 5. The V gene's germline CDR1 is SGHTA and CDR2 FQGNSA. The CDR3 here is CASSSTGVPYNSPLHF. DNA for the CDR3: TGTGCCAGCAGCTCTACAGGGGTTCCCTATAATTCACCCCTCCACTTT.

The table lists this clonotype with a few counts. This sequence joins TRBV7-9 and TRBJ1-2; 9 bases are a match to TRBD1. Looked up from germline, CDR1 is SEHNR and CDR2 is FQNEAQ (reference sequence). V dropped 3 bases and J dropped 0; count of bases not matched to a gene: 5. There are 16 residues in the CDR3. CDR3 nucleotides: TGTGCCAGCAGCTTCCCGGGACAGGGATCTAACTATGGCTACACCTTC. It specifies CASSFPGQGSNYGYTF. Combining the CDR3 with reference TRBV7-9 and TRBJ1-2 gives the whole variable domain DTGVSQNPRHKITKRGQNVTFRCDPISEHNRLYWYRQTLGQGPEFLTYFQNEAQLEKSRLLSDRFSAERPKGSFSTLEIQRTEQGDSAMYLCASSFPGQGSNYGYTFGSGTRLTVV.

The chain joins TRBV30 to TRBJ2-7; D unclear. Germline V gene lookup returns CDR1 GTSNPN and CDR2 SVGIG (reference sequence). V was shortened by 5 bases and J by 4 bases, with 12 bases between the two germline ends. This CDR3 is built from 12 residues. CDR3 loop: CAWSERSYEQYF. CDR3 sequence (DNA): TGTGCCTGGTCAGAGAGGAGTTACGAGCAGTACTTC.

In this sample, this clonotype turned up many times. The V gene is TRBV28, the J gene TRBJ2-3, with 8 positions matching TRBD1. Germline-derived CDR1 and CDR2 are MDHEN and SYDVKM. V was pared by 4 bases and J by 9 bases, with 9 bases of the junction left unmatched. There are 14 residues in the CDR3. CDR3 DNA: TGTGCCAGCAGTTCAGGGGGCTTCTTGCTAACGCAGTATTTT. Translating it yields CASSSGGFLLTQYF.

This clonotype was found many times. The rearrangement links TRBV10-3 to TRBJ2-1; D ambiguous. The CDR3 loop spans 19 amino acids. V gave up 5 bases and J gave up 0 bases, with 23 bases separating them. CDR1 is ENHRY, CDR2 SYGVKD, per germline. CDR3: CAISPMSGRAPSSYNEQFF. CDR3 coding DNA: TGTGCCATCAGTCCGATGAGTGGTAGGGCCCCTAGCTCCTACAATGAGCAGTTCTTC.

This clonotype has a count of ten or more. The chain links TRBV20-1 to TRBJ1-2; a possible D gene is TRBD1 (6 bases). CDR1 is DFQATT and CDR2 is SNEGSKA in the germline V gene (reference sequence). V shed 4 bases and J shed 3 bases, with 15 bases lying between them. This CDR3 is built from 14 residues. The CDR3 reads CSAISGGRYYGYTF. CDR3 in DNA: TGCAGTGCTATCAGCGGGGGGCGATACTATGGCTACACCTTC.

This clonotype was counted at least ten times. CDR3 amino acids: CSEPLAGLGDTQYF. CDR3 sequence (DNA): TGCAGCGAGCCCTTAGCGGGGTTGGGAGATACGCAGTATTTT. This chain uses TRBV29-1 with TRBJ2-3; 8 bases fit TRBD2. The CDR3 runs to 14 residues. The ends lost 7 bases at V and 5 bases at J; junction bases unmatched: 11. Germline-derived CDR1 and CDR2 are SQVTM and ANQGSEA.

The table lists this clonotype with many counts. The J gene is TRBJ2-1, the V gene TRBV11-1; TRBD2 is a possible D gene (5 bases). Germline V gives CDR1 SGHAT, CDR2 FQDESV (reference sequence). CDR3 length: 15 amino acids. Trimming stripped 2 bases from V and 8 bases from J, with 16 bases between. Here the CDR3 reads CASSLWTGSIDEQFF. The CDR3 DNA reads TGTGCCAGCAGCTTATGGACTGGAAGTATAGATGAGCAGTTCTTC.

CDR3 nucleotide sequence: TGTGCCAGCAGTAGAGCCTCGACGGGGGGGCAAGAGACCCAGTACTTC. Translated, it gives CASSRASTGGQETQYF. The rearrangement uses TRBV6-1 and TRBJ2-5; 8 bases are a match to TRBD2. The germline V gene has CDR1 MNHNS and CDR2 SASEGT. Unmatched junction bases numbered 10, after V lost 5 bases and J lost 2 bases. The CDR3 runs 16 residues.

This clonotype has at least ten counts. The chain uses TRBV7-2 and TRBJ2-5, with 9 bases matching TRBD2. The germline CDR1 and CDR2 sequences are SGHTA and FQGNSA. CDR3 length: 14 amino acids. The V gene end was trimmed by 0 bases and the J gene end by 6 bases; junction bases not matched to a gene: 2. The DNA of the CDR3 is TGTGCCAGCAGCTTAGCGGCGGGGGGGCAGACCCAGTACTTC. Protein product: CASSLAAGGQTQYF.

This clonotype came up many times. This chain joins TRBV2 and TRBJ1-5; TRBD1 matches 7 bases. This CDR3 region has 14 residues. V lost 4 bases and J lost 6; bases outside the gene matches: 6. Germline assignment: CDR1 SNHLY and CDR2 FYNNEI. CDR3 coding DNA: TGTGCCAGCAGTGCGGGAAACAGGGGTCAGCCCCAGCATTTT. It encodes CASSAGNRGQPQHF.

The chain couples TRBV11-3 to TRBJ2-2, with D unresolved. The CDR3 totals 12 residues. V was shortened by 5 bases and J by 7 bases, with 8 bases between the two germline ends. The V gene's germline CDR1 is SGHNT and CDR2 YENEEA. DNA for the CDR3: TGTGCCAGCAGCCCGGACGGCGGGGAGCTGTTTTTT. Amino acids: CASSPDGGELFF.